One sample yielded the 9 T cell receptor beta chains listed below, sequenced in a study of T cells in Graves' hyperthyroidism and ophthalmopathy. Amplified TCR beta CDR3 regions derived from RNA transcripts. Carried out on the TCR CDR3, a first-round RT-PCR used the HTBI primer set. TCRdb ran MiXCR on the multiplex PCR reads and lists one entry per CDR3 protein. The sample has some 300,000 distinct CDR3 sequences; 16% are singletons. Sequences were obtained from blood. These receptors were obtained from a man aged 25-45 years with Graves' hyperthyroidism.

As to this clonotype: A much larger clone differs by one base, so this may be a read error. V usage is TRBV5-4 and J usage is TRBJ2-3, with D hard to call. This CDR3 has 12 residues. Per the germline V gene, CDR1 is SGHNT and CDR2 is YYREEE (reference sequence). V lost 4 bases, J lost 4 bases, and 7 bases lay in between. The CDR3 here is CASSEVPDTQYF. The CDR3 DNA sequence: TGTGCCAGCAGCGAGGTCCCAGATACGCAGTATTTT.

This chain joins TRBV20-1 and TRBJ2-1; 7 nucleotides match TRBD2. V shed 6 bases, J shed 0 bases, and the junction held 11 bases outside the gene matches. The CDR3 sequence is 16 residues long. Per germline, CDR1 DFQATT and CDR2 SNEGSKA (reference sequence). This CDR3 reads CSAGLVLRGSYNEQFF. CDR3 coding DNA: TGCAGTGCAGGACTAGTATTACGGGGCTCCTACAATGAGCAGTTCTTC.

V gene TRBV12-3 or TRBV12-4 combines with J gene TRBJ1-1; D remains ambiguous. This CDR3 region has 13 residues. V was cut by 5 bases and J by 1 base, with 8 bases left in between. CDR3 residues: CASSIMGNTEAFF. CDR3 sequence (DNA): TGTGCCAGCAGTATCATGGGGAACACTGAAGCTTTCTTT.

This chain joins TRBV20-1 and TRBJ1-5, with D possibly TRBD1 on 6 matching bases. The CDR3 length is 12 residues. Germline V gives CDR1 DFQATT, CDR2 SNEGSKA (reference sequence). CDR3: CTPGGSGQPQHF. CDR3 bases: TGCACCCCGGGGGGCTCGGGGCAGCCCCAGCATTTT.

This clonotype was found a few times. The chain uses TRBV12-3 or TRBV12-4 and TRBJ2-1; 12 nucleotides agree with TRBD2. The CDR3 extends over 15 amino acids. The V and J ends lost 5 bases and 5 bases, in that order; junction bases with no gene match: 4. DNA of the CDR3: TGTGCCAGCAGTCCGACTAGCGGGAGCGACAATGAGCAGTTCTTC. Its translation: CASSPTSGSDNEQFF.

The chain recombines TRBV9 with TRBJ1-3; a weak D match, TRBD1 (6 bases). The V end was cut by 4 bases, the J end by 0 bases, with 11 bases between. Germline lookup yields CDR1 SGDLS and CDR2 YYNGEE. CDR3 length equals 15 residues. CDR3 DNA: TGTGCCAGCAGCCTCGGGACAAGCTCTGGAAACACCATATATTTT. This codes for CASSLGTSSGNTIYF.

Ten or more counts support this clonotype. The CDR3 DNA reads TGTGCCAGCAGCAGGGCTGGTGGAAACACCATATATTTT. It specifies CASSRAGGNTIYF. This rearrangement joins TRBV12-3 or TRBV12-4 to TRBJ1-3, with D perhaps TRBD1 (5 bases). V was clipped by 6 bases and J by 3 bases, with 9 bases between them. The CDR3 consists of 13 residues.

V is TRBV18 and J is TRBJ2-3; D remains unclear. The CDR3 extends over 13 amino acids. CDR1 and CDR2 from the germline V gene are KGHSH and LQKENI. V lost 6 bases and J lost 3, with 10 bases in between. The CDR3 spells CASSFIETDTQYF. CDR3 sequence (DNA): TGTGCCAGCTCCTTTATTGAAACAGATACGCAGTATTTT.

This clonotype was seen at least ten times. The chain recombines TRBV5-8 with TRBJ2-1; 9 nucleotides align to TRBD2. The germline CDR1 and CDR2 sequences are SGHTS and YDEGEE. The CDR3 is 15 residues long. Trimming took 3 bases from V and 4 from J; bases not matched to a gene: 5. CDR3 bases: TGTGCCAGCAGCTGGACTAGCGCACGATACAATGAGCAGTTCTTC. It is translated as CASSWTSARYNEQFF.